Below are 10 T cell receptor beta chains sequenced from a single sample in a study of blood T cell repertoires in COVID-19. Generated by immunoSEQ multiplex PCR, the TCRdb table keeps only in-frame clones and is missing some. Here the sample spans some 400,000 clones, around 86% being singletons. Sequenced input: peripheral blood. Receptors were obtained from a human donor in a cohort sampled during active COVID-19.

The chain couples TRBV11-2 to TRBJ2-1; TRBD1 matches at 7 bases. Trimming at V came to 5 bases and at J to 4 bases, leaving 5 bases not matched to a gene. CDR1 is SGHAT and CDR2 is FQNNGV in the germline V gene. This CDR3 contains 14 residues. CDR3 loop: CASSPGTEYNEQFF. CDR3 DNA sequence: TGTGCCAGCAGCCCCGGGACAGAGTACAATGAGCAGTTCTTC.

As concerns this clone: One end of the junction does not line up with germline, which may come from a read error. This sequence joins TRBV7-9 and TRBJ1-1, with 7 bases identical to TRBD1. Germline assignment: CDR1 SEHNR and CDR2 FQNEAQ (reference sequence). The CDR3 loop spans 12 amino acids. The CDR3 DNA reads TGTGCCAGCAGGTTAGACAGGGTTGAAGCTTTCTTT. Translating it yields CASRLDRVEAFF.

This chain connects TRBV12-3 or TRBV12-4 to TRBJ1-5; 7 bases are shared with TRBD1. The CDR3 is 13 amino acids. V shed 3 bases and J 11 bases; nucleotides not matched to a gene: 7. CDR3 protein: CASSFGRGVAQHF. Here the CDR3 DNA reads TGTGCCAGCAGTTTCGGCAGGGGGGTAGCCCAGCATTTT.

The chain uses TRBV10-3 and TRBJ2-7; 12 nucleotides match TRBD2. Germline lookup yields CDR1 ENHRY and CDR2 SYGVKD. The V and J ends lost 3 bases and 0 bases, in that order; junction bases with no gene match: 18. There are 21 residues in the CDR3. The CDR3 loop is CAISEVRGGLAGPYYSYEQYF. The CDR3 DNA reads TGTGCCATCAGTGAAGTGAGGGGCGGACTAGCGGGACCATATTACTCCTACGAGCAGTACTTC.

The gene calls are TRBV6-5 and TRBJ2-5, with 11 bases that match TRBD2. CDR3 length: 16 residues. From germline, CDR1 is MNHEY and CDR2 SVGAGI. V shed 4 bases and J 1 base; nucleotides not matched to a gene: 5. CDR3 DNA: TGTGCCAGCAGTTTATTTAGCGGGGGGGCCCAAGAGACCCAGTACTTC. Its translation: CASSLFSGGAQETQYF.

The chain uses TRBV9 and TRBJ2-1; 13 bases line up with TRBD2. Trimming at V came to 0 bases and at J to 1 base, leaving 4 bases not matched to a gene. CDR3 length: 18 residues. The germline gives CDR1 SGDLS, CDR2 YYNGEE. This chain's CDR3 is CASSVGTSGGLSYNEQFF. The CDR3 nucleotides read TGTGCCAGCAGCGTAGGGACTAGCGGGGGTCTGTCCTACAATGAGCAGTTCTTC.

This chain joins TRBV6-2 or TRBV6-3 and TRBJ2-5; weak D call: TRBD2 (6 bases). The CDR3 loop spans 14 amino acids. Trimming removed 7 bases at V and 2 bases at J, with 14 bases between. CDR1 is MNHEY, CDR2 SVGEGT, per germline. CDR3 sequence (DNA): TGTGCCAGCACCCCCGGACTACTACAAGAGACCCAGTACTTC. It translates to CASTPGLLQETQYF.

V gene TRBV3-1 (or the pseudogene TRBV3-2) combines with J gene TRBJ2-7; D possibly corresponds to TRBD1 (5 bases). Germline V gene data show CDR1 as LGHDT and CDR2 as YNNKEL (reference sequence). V was cut by 4 bases and J by 5 bases, with 21 bases left in between. This CDR3 spans 16 amino acids. The CDR3 reads CASSRKGIPEGNEQYF. The CDR3 DNA follows: TGTGCCAGCAGCCGAAAGGGGATACCCGAAGGAAACGAGCAGTACTTC.

The V call is TRBV4-1, the J call TRBJ2-7; possibly TRBD2 for D (5 bases). The V gene's germline CDR1 is MGHRA and CDR2 YSYEKL. V lost 2 bases to trimming and J lost 8 bases, with 16 bases between them. CDR3 length: 14 amino acids. In DNA, the CDR3 is TGCGCCAGCAGCCAACCCCGGGCTAGCTCCCAGCAGTACTTC. Translation: CASSQPRASSQQYF.

The rearrangement links TRBV9 to TRBJ2-2, with TRBD2 matching over 8 bases. Germline loops: CDR1 SGDLS, CDR2 YYNGEE. V was pared by 0 bases and J by 8 bases, with 6 bases of the junction left unmatched. The CDR3 covers 15 residues. The CDR3 region has the DNA TGTGCCAGCAGCGTAGGAGCGGGACTAGGGGGGGAGCTGTTTTTT. Its protein product is CASSVGAGLGGELFF.